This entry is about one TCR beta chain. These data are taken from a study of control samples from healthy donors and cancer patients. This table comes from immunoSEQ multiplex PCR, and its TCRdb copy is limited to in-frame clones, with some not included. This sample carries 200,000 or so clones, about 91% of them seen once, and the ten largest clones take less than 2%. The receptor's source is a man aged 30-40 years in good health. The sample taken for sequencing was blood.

The CDR3 is CASSADRNQPQHF. The CDR3 DNA reads TGTGCCAGCAGCGCCGACAGGAATCAGCCCCAGCATTTT. The V gene is TRBV7-2, the J gene TRBJ1-5, with a weak D call TRBD1 (6 bases). This CDR3 region has 13 residues. Germline values: CDR1 SGHTA, CDR2 FQGNSA. V lost 5 bases to trimming and J lost 4 bases, with 9 bases between them.